This T cell receptor beta chain is from a study of T cell responses to AZD1222 COVID-19 vaccine. This clone was detected only once. Germline lookup yields CDR1 MDHEN and CDR2 SYDVKM. CDR3 length: 16 amino acids. The J segment lost 2 bases and the V segment lost 6 bases, leaving 11 bases of the junction unmatched. Clones were read by immunoSEQ multiplex PCR, and TCRdb kept only the in-frame ones, dropping some. The data show fewer than 200,000 clones, with around 88% seen just once and roughly 0.49% held by the top ten. Sequencing was performed on peripheral blood, taken on day 0 of AZD1222 vaccination. The receptor was derived from an adult in good health. V usage is TRBV28 and J usage is TRBJ2-3, with 7 bases identical to TRBD1. The CDR3 sequence: CASSTTGAGSTDTQYF. The CDR3 nucleotides are TGTGCCAGCAGCACCACAGGGGCTGGCTCCACAGATACGCAGTATTTT.